Listed here is a single T cell receptor beta chain. Its antigen is not identified. This specimen comes from a study of cytomegalovirus exposure and HLA in healthy donors. As for the study in general: Prior work identified roughly 120 million unique TCR beta sequences in 150 million to 200 million T cells.

Vbeta (60) and Jbeta (13) primers were used in the PCR. Clones were sequenced by immunoSEQ multiplex PCR, and TCRdb holds only the in-frame ones, with some missing. Of 85,000 to 130,000 clones in the sample, about four fifths are singletons; the top ten hold 1.6%. At the time of sampling, donors were nominally healthy, though unrecorded immune exposures were likely. The study, taken as a whole, reports: A previous analysis found most TCR beta V segments productive roughly 87% or roughly 30% of the time. Accounts indicate the classifier identified cytomegalovirus status with strong specificity and sensitivity.

This CDR3 comprises 13 residues. V was shortened by 1 base and J by 5 bases, with 8 bases between the two germline ends. Germline V gives CDR1 LGHNA, CDR2 YNFKEQ. This receptor was taken from a man in his fifties in good health and CMV-seronegative. The source material was PBMCs. The chain uses TRBV4-2 and TRBJ1-2, with unresolved D. The CDR3, as DNA: TGTGCCAGCAGCCAAGTAACGGGTTATGGCTACACCTTC. Its translation: CASSQVTGYGYTF.